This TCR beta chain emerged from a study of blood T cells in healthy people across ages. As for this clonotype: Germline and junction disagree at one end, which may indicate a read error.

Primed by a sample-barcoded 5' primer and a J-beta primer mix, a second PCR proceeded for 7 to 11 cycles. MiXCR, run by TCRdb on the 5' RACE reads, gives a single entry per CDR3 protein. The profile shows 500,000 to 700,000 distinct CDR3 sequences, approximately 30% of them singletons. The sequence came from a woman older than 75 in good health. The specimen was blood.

The CDR3 DNA sequence: TGTGCCAGCAGGTTAGGGGTACCCTCGAACACCGGGGAGCTGTTTTTT. Encoded protein: CASRLGVPSNTGELFF. This chain joins TRBV7-8 and TRBJ2-2, with D possibly being TRBD1 (5 bases). CDR3 size: 16 residues. Germline CDR1 is SGHVS and CDR2 is FQNEAQ.